A single sample is the source of the 8 T cell receptor beta chains below, sequenced in a study of blood T cell repertoires in COVID-19. Here immunoSEQ multiplex PCR was the method, and the copy in TCRdb shows in-frame clones only, minus some. The sample carries 110,000 to 150,000 clones, 65% to 90% recorded once. The sample taken for sequencing was peripheral blood. The receptors originated from a human donor in a cohort sampled during active COVID-19.

This chain links TRBV5-1 with TRBJ1-2; maybe TRBD1 (6 bases). The CDR3 length is 14 residues. Per the germline V gene, CDR1 is SGHRS and CDR2 is YFSETQ. Deletions cut 4 bases from V and 4 bases from J, with 14 bases between. The CDR3 reads CASSPRDMGYGYTF. CDR3 in DNA: TGCGCCAGCAGCCCACGGGACATGGGCTATGGCTACACCTTC. Combining the CDR3 with reference TRBV5-1 and TRBJ1-2 gives the whole variable domain KAGVTQTPRYLIKTRGQQVTLSCSPISGHRSVSWYQQTPGQGLQFLFEYFSETQRNKGNFPGRFSGRQFSNSRSEMNVSTLELGDSALYLCASSPRDMGYGYTFGSGTRLTVV.

Only a few counts were recorded for this clone. The genes are TRBV4-3 and TRBJ2-3; 8 bases align to TRBD2. After removal of 0 bases from V and 2 bases from J, the junction contained 10 bases not matched to a gene. Germline assignment: CDR1 LGHNA and CDR2 YSLEER. The CDR3 spans 18 residues. The CDR3 DNA reads TGCGCCAGCAGCCAAGAATTAGGACTAGCCGGAACCACAGATACGCAGTATTTT. Translating it yields CASSQELGLAGTTDTQYF.

The chain couples TRBV5-1 to TRBJ2-5; no clear D gene. The CDR3 covers 14 residues. V lost 0 bases, J lost 3 bases, and 9 bases lay in between. In germline, CDR1 is SGHRS, CDR2 YFSETQ. This CDR3 reads CASSLGSTEETQYF. For the CDR3, the DNA is TGCGCCAGCAGCTTGGGATCAACTGAAGAGACCCAGTACTTC.

This chain joins TRBV6-5 and TRBJ2-2; 8 positions agree with TRBD2. The CDR3 length is 16 residues. Germline assignment: CDR1 MNHEY and CDR2 SVGAGI. The junction had 4 bases not matched to a gene; V was cut back by 2 bases and J by 2 bases. The CDR3 here is CASSYGAGGNTGELFF. CDR3 DNA sequence: TGTGCCAGCAGTTACGGGGCGGGAGGCAACACCGGGGAGCTGTTTTTT.

The chain employs TRBV7-3 and TRBJ2-1, with 8 nucleotides matching TRBD1. Losses at the gene ends were 4 bases for V and 4 bases for J; bases not matched to a gene: 9. Germline assignment: CDR1 SGHTA and CDR2 FQGTGA. The CDR3 covers 16 residues. The CDR3 region has the DNA TGTGCCAGCAGCTATACCGGGACAGGACGATACAATGAGCAGTTCTTC. It encodes CASSYTGTGRYNEQFF. Together with reference TRBV7-3 and TRBJ2-1, the CDR3 gives the full variable domain: GAGVSQTPSNKVTEKGKYVELRCDPISGHTALYWYRQSLGQGPEFLIYFQGTGAADDSGLPNDRFFAVRPEGSVSTLKIQRTERGDSAVYLCASSYTGTGRYNEQFFGPGTRLTVL.

The V gene is TRBV28, the J gene TRBJ2-1; 10 bases match TRBD2. V shed 6 bases, J shed 10 bases, and the junction held 9 bases outside the gene matches. The CDR3 sequence is 14 residues long. Germline V CDR1 and CDR2: MDHEN, SYDVKM. CDR3 DNA: TGTGCCAGCAGAACTAGCGGGGATAGGATAGAGCAGTTCTTC. Translation gives CASRTSGDRIEQFF. Full variable domain (outside the CDR3, taken from reference TRBV28 and TRBJ2-1): DVKVTQSSRYLVKRTGEKVFLECVQDMDHENMFWYRQDPGLGLRLIYFSYDVKMKEKGDIPEGYSVSREKKERFSLILESASTNQTSMYLCASRTSGDRIEQFFGPGTRLTVL.

The chain uses TRBV28 and TRBJ2-7; TRBD2 agrees at 7 bases. The CDR3 extends over 17 amino acids. V was pared by 4 bases and J by 3 bases, with 15 bases of the junction left unmatched. CDR1 and CDR2 from the germline V gene are MDHEN and SYDVKM. The CDR3 loop is CASSSPRYGTGGYEQYF. CDR3 nucleotide sequence: TGTGCCAGCAGTTCCCCTCGCTATGGCACGGGGGGCTACGAGCAGTACTTC.

The rearrangement joins TRBV19 to TRBJ1-4, with TRBD1 matching 10 bases. Germline trimming cut 10 bases from V and 8 bases from J; bases unmatched to any gene: 7. The CDR3 is 13 residues long. Per germline, CDR1 LNHDA and CDR2 SQIVND (reference sequence). The CDR3 spells CATAGTGVEKLFF. The CDR3 DNA reads as TGTGCCACCGCCGGGACAGGGGTCGAAAAACTGTTTTTT.